One sample yielded the 22 T cell receptor beta chains listed below, sequenced in a study of cytomegalovirus exposure and HLA in healthy donors. This PCR relied on a set of 60 Vbeta primers and 13 Jbeta primers. Using immunoSEQ multiplex PCR, the repertoire was profiled, and TCRdb retains in-frame clones only, with some absent. Of around 200,000 clones listed, 65% to 80% were seen once; the top ten hold under 5%. The sample comprised PBMCs. The receptors stem from a man younger than 45 in good health and CMV-seropositive.

This rearrangement joins TRBV5-4 to TRBJ2-5; 9 nucleotides match TRBD2. Per germline, CDR1 SGHNT and CDR2 YYREEE (reference sequence). V lost 4 bases and J lost 5; bases outside the gene matches: 6. The CDR3 is 14 amino acids. The CDR3 DNA follows: TGTGCCAGCAGCCGGCGGGGGGGCCCTGAGACCCAGTACTTC. This gives the protein CASSRRGGPETQYF.

The rearrangement uses TRBV30 and TRBJ2-7; 9 bases align to TRBD2. The germline V gene has CDR1 GTSNPN and CDR2 SVGIG (reference sequence). V dropped 0 bases and J dropped 0; count of bases not matched to a gene: 3. The CDR3 loop spans 15 amino acids. CDR3 in amino acids: CAWSVGLANSYEQYF. CDR3 coding DNA: TGTGCCTGGAGTGTAGGACTAGCGAACTCCTACGAGCAGTACTTC.

The chain links TRBV30 to TRBJ1-1; 8 bases map to TRBD1. V gave up 5 bases and J gave up 1 base; unmatched junction bases: 9. CDR1 is GTSNPN, CDR2 SVGIG, per germline (reference sequence). The CDR3 runs to 15 residues. The CDR3 DNA is TGTGCCTGGGCACGGAGAGACAGGGGGAACACTGAAGCTTTCTTT. This sequence encodes CAWARRDRGNTEAFF. The full variable domain, rest sourced from reference TRBV30 and TRBJ1-1, is SQTIHQWPATLVQPVGSPLSLECTVEGTSNPNLYWYRQAAGRGLQLLFYSVGIGQISSEVPQNLSASRPQDRQFILSSKKLLLSDSGFYLCAWARRDRGNTEAFFGQGTRLTVV.

This chain joins TRBV7-2 and TRBJ2-3, with 11 bases lining up with TRBD2. V was pared by 1 base and J by 4 bases, with 4 bases of the junction left unmatched. CDR1 is SGHTA, CDR2 FQGNSA, per germline. This CDR3 comprises 16 residues. The CDR3 nucleotides are TGTGCCAGCAGCTTAGAGGCTAGCGGGAGGTCAGATACGCAGTATTTT. It is translated as CASSLEASGRSDTQYF.

The chain recombines TRBV5-1 with TRBJ1-2; D is unresolved. V was cut by 4 bases and J by 4 bases, with 11 bases left in between. Germline V CDR1 and CDR2: SGHRS, YFSETQ. CDR3 length equals 13 residues. The CDR3 region has the DNA TGCGCCAGCAGCCGTGGACTGAGCTATGGCTACACCTTC. This encodes CASSRGLSYGYTF.

This clone was seen once. V usage is TRBV30 and J usage is TRBJ1-5; D is possibly TRBD1 (6 bases). CDR1 is GTSNPN, CDR2 SVGIG, per germline (reference sequence). The CDR3 is made up of 15 amino acids. V was cut by 0 bases and J by 5 bases, with 14 bases left in between. The CDR3 DNA reads TGTGCCTGGAGTGTAGGGGGGGGCGGATATCAGCCCCAGCATTTT. Protein: CAWSVGGGGYQPQHF.

The CDR3 DNA reads TGTGCCTGGAGTGTACGAGACGAGCAGTACTTC. Its translation: CAWSVRDEQYF. The chain employs TRBV30 and TRBJ2-7; unclear D gene. This CDR3 contains 11 residues. Germline V gene data show CDR1 as GTSNPN and CDR2 as SVGIG (reference sequence). The V and J ends lost 0 bases and 5 bases respectively, with 5 bases between them.

This chain connects TRBV15 to TRBJ1-4; TRBD1 might be the D (6 bases). Trimming left V 0 bases short and J 7 bases short, with 18 bases between. The CDR3 is made up of 17 amino acids. CDR1 is LNHNV, CDR2 YYDKDF, per germline (reference sequence). In DNA, the CDR3 is TGTGCCACCAGCAGAGATCGTGGGACACGGGGGGGTGAAAAACTGTTTTTT. Its translation is CATSRDRGTRGGEKLFF. Looking up the rest from reference TRBV15 and TRBJ1-4 gives the full variable domain: DAMVIQNPRYQVTQFGKPVTLSCSQTLNHNVMYWYQQKSSQAPKLLFHYYDKDFNNEADTPDNFQSRRPNTSFCFLDIRSPGLGDTAMYLCATSRDRGTRGGEKLFFGSGTQLSVL.

This chain joins TRBV7-2 and TRBJ2-7, with D possibly being TRBD1 (5 bases). From germline, CDR1 is SGHTA and CDR2 FQGNSA. Trimming shortened V by 5 bases and J by 5 bases, and 16 bases separated the two germline ends. The CDR3 contains 14 residues. Here the CDR3 DNA reads TGTGCCAGCAGCCGACCAGAAGGGGCCCACGAGCAGTACTTC. It codes for CASSRPEGAHEQYF. The variable domain in full, completed from reference TRBV7-2 and TRBJ2-7, reads GAGVSQSPSNKVTEKGKDVELRCDPISGHTALYWYRQSLGQGLEFLIYFQGNSAPDKSGLPSDRFSAERTGGSVSTLTIQRTQQEDSAVYLCASSRPEGAHEQYFGPGTRLTVT.

The chain employs TRBV1 and TRBJ2-5; TRBD1, the table's D call, lacks a check against the DNA. TRBV1 is labeled a pseudogene. This CDR3 comprises 12 residues. The CDR3 region is CTSSQEDREQYF. The CDR3 DNA reads as TGCACCAGCAGCCAGGAGGACAGGGAGCAGTACTTC.

The CDR3 is CAWSETGVGADTQYF. For the CDR3, the DNA is TGTGCCTGGAGTGAGACAGGGGTTGGTGCAGATACGCAGTATTTT. V is TRBV30 and J is TRBJ2-3; 8 nucleotides align to TRBD1. J lost 4 bases, V lost 1 base, and 7 bases had no gene match. There are 15 residues in the CDR3. Germline lookup yields CDR1 GTSNPN and CDR2 SVGIG (reference sequence).

The rearrangement links TRBV6-5 to TRBJ2-7; weak D call: TRBD1 (5 bases). Germline lookup yields CDR1 MNHEY and CDR2 SVGAGI. Trimming cost V 3 bases and J 1 base, with 10 bases left between them. CDR3 size: 14 residues. The CDR3 here is CASSYQGSSYEQYF. The CDR3 DNA reads TGTGCCAGCAGTTATCAGGGATCATCCTACGAGCAGTACTTC.

The chain combines TRBV27 with TRBJ2-1; a possible D gene is TRBD1 (5 bases). V was pared by 7 bases and J by 9 bases, with 16 bases between. Germline CDR1 reads MNHEY; CDR2 reads SMNVEV (reference sequence). CDR3 length: 13 amino acids. The CDR3 region has the DNA TGTGCCAGCACCATGACAGTACCCGGTGAGCAGTTCTTC. Translating it yields CASTMTVPGEQFF.

The gene calls are TRBV6-6 and TRBJ2-7; 13 bases fit TRBD2. The germline gives CDR1 MNHNY, CDR2 SVGAGI (reference sequence). V lost 2 bases and J lost 5; bases outside the gene matches: 6. The CDR3 is 16 residues long. The CDR3 reads CASSYPTSGRDHEQYF. CDR3 sequence (DNA): TGTGCCAGCAGTTACCCTACTAGCGGGAGGGACCACGAGCAGTACTTC.

This chain uses TRBV5-8 with TRBJ1-1, with unresolved D. The CDR3 sequence is 14 residues long. Germline V gene lookup returns CDR1 SGHTS and CDR2 YDEGEE. Trimming took 1 base from V and 2 from J, leaving 9 bases between them. In nucleotides, the CDR3 is TGTGCCAGCAGCTTGTTTTATGTAAACACTGAAGCTTTCTTT. Translated, it gives CASSLFYVNTEAFF.

The chain has TRBV7-2 and TRBJ1-3, with D tentatively TRBD1 (5 bases). This CDR3 is 14 amino acids long. V lost 5 bases to trimming and J lost 7 bases, with 15 bases between them. Per germline, CDR1 SGHTA and CDR2 FQGNSA. The CDR3 region is CASSLDGTRNTIYF. Written as DNA, the CDR3 is TGTGCCAGCAGCCTAGACGGGACTCGGAACACCATATATTTT.

The CDR3, as DNA: TGTGCCAGTATGGGCCAGGGCGGCACTGAAGCTTTCTTT. It encodes CASMGQGGTEAFF. This chain joins TRBV19 and TRBJ1-1; D is possibly TRBD1 (5 bases). Trimming removed 7 bases from V and 4 bases from J, with 13 bases in between. Germline V gene lookup returns CDR1 LNHDA and CDR2 SQIVND (reference sequence). This CDR3 region has 13 residues.

The V call is TRBV18, the J call TRBJ1-5; D unclear. Germline V gene sequence: CDR1 KGHSH, CDR2 LQKENI. The CDR3 is made up of 14 amino acids. Trimming pared 2 bases from V and 4 bases from J, leaving 9 bases between. The CDR3 loop reads CASSPAQVNQPQHF. The CDR3 DNA sequence: TGTGCCAGCTCACCAGCCCAGGTTAATCAGCCCCAGCATTTT.

This clone was seen a single time. CDR3 bases: TGTGCCAGCTCACCCGGGACTAGCGGGAGCTCCTACGAGCAGTACTTC. This translates into CASSPGTSGSSYEQYF. The rearrangement joins TRBV18 to TRBJ2-7; 14 bases are shared with TRBD2. Germline assignment: CDR1 KGHSH and CDR2 LQKENI. The CDR3 totals 16 residues. V shed 3 bases and J 0 bases; nucleotides not matched to a gene: 1.

The rearrangement uses TRBV7-9 and TRBJ1-5; the D gene is possibly TRBD1 (6 bases). Germline V gene data show CDR1 as SEHNR and CDR2 as FQNEAQ (reference sequence). Trimming shortened V by 4 bases and J by 6 bases, and 13 bases separated the two germline ends. The CDR3 runs to 14 residues. The CDR3 region has the DNA TGTGCCAGCAGCTGGGGCGGGGGGCGTCAGCCCCAGCATTTT. Encoded protein: CASSWGGGRQPQHF.

The chain has TRBV27 and TRBJ2-5; perhaps TRBD2 as D (6 bases). The end of the DNA aligns better with TRBJ2-7, so the J call may be wrong. This CDR3 spans 14 amino acids. Germline-derived CDR1 and CDR2 are MNHEY and SMNVEV (reference sequence). Here the CDR3 reads CASSLYRGSYEQYF. DNA of the CDR3: TGTGCCAGCAGTTTATATCGGGGGAGCTACGAGCAGTACTTC.

This chain uses TRBV4-2 with TRBJ2-1; D call uncertain. Per germline, CDR1 LGHNA and CDR2 YNFKEQ. The V end lost 3 bases, the J end lost 0 bases, and 9 bases lay between the germline ends. The CDR3 sequence is 15 residues long. This chain's CDR3 is CASSQRPDSYNEQFF. The DNA of the CDR3 is TGTGCCAGCAGCCAGAGGCCGGACTCCTACAATGAGCAGTTCTTC.